This T cell receptor beta chain appears in the sequencing data of a study of multiple sclerosis patients with progressive multifocal leukoencephalopathy. This clone was seen once. What it binds is not known. Documented time point: time of PML onset. Study-level results: Lower normalized Shannon entropy suggested reduced TRB diversity in most PML patients.

Generated by immunoSEQ multiplex PCR, the TCRdb table keeps only in-frame clones and is missing some. Among 25,000 to 35,000 clones, around 85% were seen once, and the ten largest hold around 12%. V lost 5 bases and J 11 bases, leaving 13 bases between the germline ends. CDR3 size: 12 residues. The germline gives CDR1 LNHDA, CDR2 SQIVND (reference sequence). The material sequenced was PBMCs, taken from a patient treated with natalizumab. The rearrangement joins TRBV19 to TRBJ1-5, with D unclear. The sequence came from a woman aged 25 to 39 with progressive multifocal leukoencephalopathy. The CDR3 coding sequence is TGTGCCAGTAGTGCTCAAACGGAGACCCAGCATTTT. Protein sequence: CASSAQTETQHF.